This T cell receptor beta chain was observed in a study of cytomegalovirus exposure and HLA in healthy donors. In the study overall: In an earlier analysis, around 100 million unique TCR beta sequences were found from 150 million to 200 million T cells. Study-wide results and limits: The records held CMV serostatus as the only immune exposure information.

Primers included in the PCR were 60 Vbeta and 13 Jbeta primers. Repertoires were generated with immunoSEQ multiplex PCR, while TCRdb's copy carries only in-frame clones and drops some. The table has under 200,000 clones, around three quarters seen once. The germline V gene encodes CDR1 GTSNPN and CDR2 SVGIG (reference sequence). The CDR3 contains 14 residues. Unmatched junction bases numbered 4, after V lost 0 bases and J lost 7 bases. Details on this clone: What it recognizes is unknown.

The sequence was obtained from a woman in her thirties in good health and CMV-seropositive. Sequenced: PBMCs. This chain connects TRBV30 to TRBJ2-2; TRBD2 matches 8 bases. The CDR3 DNA sequence: TGTGCCTGGAGTGTACGGGGGGGAAGCGGGGAGCTGTTTTTT. It yields the protein CAWSVRGGSGELFF.